The 12 T cell receptor beta chains below were found in one sample sequenced in a study of T-cell reconstitution after alpha-beta-depleted transplantation in children. Preparation of the TCRbeta library involved a method that used unique molecular identifiers. MiXCR, run by TCRdb on the PCR reads, gives a single entry per CDR3 protein. The sample lists a few hundred thousand distinct CDR3 sequences, around 7% occurring once. The sample in question was PBMCs, obtained before TCRalphabeta/CD19-depleted stem cell transplant. These receptors came from a boy aged 2 to 10 with acute lymphoblastic leukemia, due to receive a stem cell transplant.

This clonotype was picked up many times. The V call is TRBV27, the J call TRBJ2-1; 8 bases map to TRBD1. Germline V gene sequence: CDR1 MNHEY, CDR2 SMNVEV (reference sequence). V lost 0 bases and J lost 1; bases outside the gene matches: 2. This CDR3 has 16 amino acids. As DNA, the CDR3 is TGTGCCAGCAGTTTATCCCGGGACAGGTCCTACAATGAGCAGTTCTTC. Protein: CASSLSRDRSYNEQFF.

The V gene is TRBV7-2, the J gene TRBJ2-7, with 10 positions matching TRBD2. With 3 bases clipped from V and 0 bases from J, the junction kept 11 bases outside the gene matches. This CDR3 is 18 amino acids long. Germline assignment: CDR1 SGHTA and CDR2 FQGNSA. The CDR3 here is CASSLTLAGVRGSYEQYF. CDR3 DNA sequence: TGTGCCAGCAGCTTGACGCTAGCGGGAGTCAGGGGCTCCTACGAGCAGTACTTC.

This clonotype occurred many times. The genes are TRBV7-3 and TRBJ1-6; TRBD1 agrees at 9 bases. CDR3 length: 15 residues. CDR1 and CDR2 (germline): SGHTA, FQGTGA. The junction had 8 bases not matched to a gene; V was cut back by 5 bases and J by 9 bases. The CDR3 nucleotides read TGTGCCAGCAGCCAGGGACAGGGCTTAGGTTCACCCCTCCACTTT. As protein: CASSQGQGLGSPLHF. Full variable domain (missing parts from reference TRBV7-3 and TRBJ1-6): GAGVSQTPSNKVTEKGKYVELRCDPISGHTALYWYRQSLGQGPEFLIYFQGTGAADDSGLPNDRFFAVRPEGSVSTLKIQRTERGDSAVYLCASSQGQGLGSPLHFGNGTRLTVT.

The J gene is TRBJ2-7, the V gene TRBV5-5; D is undetermined. V shed 0 bases and J shed 9 bases, with 13 bases lying between them. The CDR3 length is 13 residues. From germline, CDR1 is SGHKS and CDR2 YYEKEE (reference sequence). The CDR3 is CASSLVSLGAQYF. The CDR3 nucleotides read TGTGCCAGCAGCTTGGTCTCATTGGGCGCGCAGTACTTC.

This chain uses TRBV12-3 or TRBV12-4 with TRBJ1-2; 7 bases are shared with TRBD1. This CDR3 is built from 17 residues. Germline trimming cut 7 bases from V and 4 bases from J; bases unmatched to any gene: 18. CDR3 region: CASTLGGQTGVTYGYTF. CDR3 nucleotide sequence: TGTGCCAGCACCCTGGGGGGACAGACGGGGGTTACCTATGGCTACACCTTC.

This clonotype was observed at least ten times. The V call is TRBV7-9, the J call TRBJ2-3; 13 bases are shared with TRBD2. CDR3 length: 17 residues. Germline V CDR1 and CDR2: SEHNR, FQNEAQ (reference sequence). Trimming removed 5 bases from V and 10 bases from J; junction bases left unmatched: 15. The DNA of the CDR3 is TGTGCCAGCAGCCAACTTGGACTAGCGGGGGTGGGGGTCGCGCAGTATTTT. This gives the protein CASSQLGLAGVGVAQYF.

J is TRBJ2-3 and V is TRBV7-9, with D possibly TRBD2 on 5 matching bases. Germline assignment: CDR1 SEHNR and CDR2 FQNEAQ (reference sequence). The CDR3 consists of 11 residues. Trimming cost V 4 bases and J 10 bases, with 9 bases left between them. The CDR3, as DNA: TGTGCCAGCAGCTGGAGCGGAGCGCAGTATTTT. Translation gives CASSWSGAQYF. The full variable domain, completed using reference TRBV7-9 and TRBJ2-3, is DTGVSQNPRHKITKRGQNVTFRCDPISEHNRLYWYRQTLGQGPEFLTYFQNEAQLEKSRLLSDRFSAERPKGSFSTLEIQRTEQGDSAMYLCASSWSGAQYFGPGTRLTVL.

This clonotype was counted at least ten times. V usage is TRBV29-1 and J usage is TRBJ1-1; tentatively, D is TRBD1 (5 bases). The germline V gene encodes CDR1 SQVTM and CDR2 ANQGSEA. The CDR3 consists of 17 residues. V was clipped by 4 bases and J by 0 bases, with 21 bases between them. The CDR3 DNA sequence: TGCAGCGTTGTTGGGGCCCTAAGGACGGAGATGAACACTGAAGCTTTCTTT. Protein product: CSVVGALRTEMNTEAFF.

At least ten counts were recorded for this clonotype. V and J are TRBV5-4 and TRBJ2-2, with unresolved D. Trimming shortened V by 1 base and J by 6 bases, and 10 bases separated the two germline ends. Per germline, CDR1 SGHNT and CDR2 YYREEE (reference sequence). The CDR3 extends over 14 amino acids. As DNA, the CDR3 is TGTGCCAGCAGCTTGCGGTCGATCGCCGGGGAGCTGTTTTTT. Translation gives CASSLRSIAGELFF.

This clonotype was found many times. The gene calls are TRBV2 and TRBJ2-6; 7 nucleotides line up with TRBD1. V lost 6 bases, J lost 0 bases, and 8 bases stayed unmatched. The CDR3 runs to 17 residues. CDR1 and CDR2 from the germline V gene are SNHLY and FYNNEI. The CDR3 DNA sequence: TGTGCCAGCAGACCGACAGGGCCCGTCTCTGGGGCCAACGTCCTGACTTTC. Its translation is CASRPTGPVSGANVLTF.

This clonotype has only a few counts. The chain links TRBV14 to TRBJ1-2; D is unclear. Germline V lookup: CDR1 SGHDN, CDR2 FVKESK. V lost 3 bases to trimming and J lost 6 bases, with 23 bases between them. This CDR3 is 17 amino acids long. The CDR3, as DNA: TGTGCCAGCAGCCACATCGCGGGCACCTCCAAGCGAAATGGCTACACCTTC. Its translation is CASSHIAGTSKRNGYTF.

This clonotype was detected ten times or more. The V and J genes are TRBV28 and TRBJ1-1; D is perhaps TRBD1 (5 bases). This CDR3 has 19 amino acids. Germline CDR1 and CDR2: MDHEN and SYDVKM. V shed 3 bases and J shed 0 bases, with 23 bases lying between them. Here the CDR3 reads CASSFPVGDGTVMNTEAFF. The DNA for the CDR3 is TGTGCCAGCAGTTTTCCAGTTGGGGATGGGACGGTGATGAACACTGAAGCTTTCTTT.